This T cell receptor (beta chain) was sequenced during a study of OX40 agonist ivuxolimab in advanced cancers. Whole-study findings and limits: CD8+ T cells were the subset that, on average, had more expanded clones than CD4+. There was clonal expansion of CD4+ and CD8+ blood T cells by week 6 at 0.1 to 3.0 mg/kg.

Sequencing was performed with immunoSEQ multiplex PCR; in TCRdb, only in-frame clones are kept and a portion is missing. The sample includes tens of thousands of clones, roughly 84% of them seen just once. CDR1 is MNHEY, CDR2 SVGAGI, per germline. The germline V and J ends were trimmed by 7 bases and 7 bases, with 14 bases remaining between them. The CDR3 has 13 residues. This clone was seen once. Antigen unknown. The sample in question was CD4+ or CD8+ T cells sorted from blood, obtained in a trial of the OX40 agonist ivuxolimab. This chain links TRBV6-5 with TRBJ2-4; either TRBD1 or TRBD2 may fit D (6 bases each). This TCR came from an adult with an advanced solid tumor such as melanoma, head and neck, liver or kidney cancer. The CDR3 region is CASKGGRPNIQYF. The CDR3 bases are TGTGCCAGCAAGGGGGGCAGGCCGAACATTCAGTACTTC.